This T cell receptor (beta chain) was recovered during a study of blood T cell repertoires in COVID-19. As originally analysed: How many nucleated cells were present was estimated from reference gene primer amplification. Using immunoSEQ multiplex PCR, the repertoire was profiled, and TCRdb retains in-frame clones only, with some absent. From that table come the V and J calls and clone size; the DNA was used to work out D and trimming. The sample shows roughly 100,000 clones, about nine tenths of them seen only once. This receptor was obtained from a woman between 50 and 59 years old in a cohort sampled during active COVID-19. The sequencing sample was made of peripheral blood.

CDR3 coding DNA: TGTGCCAGCAGTTTTGGAGGTCCGATAAGTGAGCAGTACTTC. Protein sequence: CASSFGGPISEQYF. V gene TRBV28 combines with J gene TRBJ2-7; D perhaps matches TRBD2 (5 bases). CDR3 length equals 14 residues. The germline V gene has CDR1 MDHEN and CDR2 SYDVKM. The V end lost 3 bases, the J end lost 7 bases, and 16 bases lay between the germline ends.